What follows are 27 T cell receptor beta chains derived from one specimen sequenced in a study of cytomegalovirus exposure and HLA in healthy donors (TCRdb year 2017). Receptor libraries were prepared by the immunoSEQ multiplex PCR assay. For the multiplex PCR, a mixture combining 60 forward primers for TCR Vbeta segments and 13 reverse primers for TCR Jbeta segments was used. Not all clones reach the TCRdb copy of this immuneACCESS table, which keeps in-frame sequences only. Checked studies attribute under half of the gap to unresolved V genes and leave the rest unexplained. Here the sample has fewer than 130,000 clones; approximately 80% occur a single time. The leading ten clones occupy more than 4.5% of the sample. The sample consisted of PBMCs. Receptors originate from a female donor in good health and CMV-seropositive.

The V call is TRBV7-3, the J call TRBJ2-2; TRBD2 agrees at 14 bases. After removal of 5 bases from V and 4 bases from J, the junction contained 9 bases not matched to a gene. The CDR3 has 18 amino acids. CDR1 is SGHTA and CDR2 is FQGTGA in the germline V gene. This chain's CDR3 is CASSAPGLAGAPTGELFF. For the CDR3, the DNA is TGTGCCAGCAGCGCCCCGGGACTAGCGGGGGCCCCCACCGGGGAGCTGTTTTTT.

This sequence joins TRBV29-1 and TRBJ1-4; a weak D match, TRBD1 (6 bases). V was pared by 6 bases and J by 8 bases, with 19 bases between. Germline V gene lookup returns CDR1 SQVTM and CDR2 ANQGSEA. The CDR3 is made up of 14 amino acids. CDR3 region: CSVFYTGRYEKLFF. The CDR3 DNA sequence: TGCAGCGTATTTTACACAGGGAGATACGAAAAACTGTTTTTT. Using reference TRBV29-1 and TRBJ1-4 for the parts outside the CDR3, the full variable domain is SAVISQKPSRDICQRGTSLTIQCQVDSQVTMMFWYRQQPGQSLTLIATANQGSEATYESGFVIDKFPISRPNLTFSTLTVSNMSPEDSSIYLCSVFYTGRYEKLFFGSGTQLSVL.

This rearrangement joins TRBV19 to TRBJ1-5; D perhaps matches TRBD1 (5 bases). The CDR3 length is 15 residues. V lost 1 base to trimming and J lost 2 bases, with 9 bases between them. The germline CDR1 and CDR2 sequences are LNHDA and SQIVND (reference sequence). The CDR3 DNA reads as TGTGCCAGTAGTATAGCCGGGGGGGGCAATCAGCCCCAGCATTTT. It translates to CASSIAGGGNQPQHF.

This clone has a handful of counts. This rearrangement joins TRBV9 to TRBJ2-7; TRBD1 matches 12 bases. Trimming took 2 bases from V and 6 from J; bases not matched to a gene: 9. Germline V gene data show CDR1 as SGDLS and CDR2 as YYNGEE. This CDR3 has 16 residues. DNA of the CDR3: TGTGCCAGCAGCGTGGACCCCGGGACAGGGGGCGTCGAGCAGTACTTC. Its protein product is CASSVDPGTGGVEQYF.

The chain joins TRBV10-3 to TRBJ2-7; D perhaps matches TRBD1 (5 bases). There are 12 residues in the CDR3. Germline CDR1 is ENHRY and CDR2 is SYGVKD. Trimming pared 2 bases from V and 3 bases from J, leaving 5 bases between. The CDR3 region is CAISEQGYEQYF. The CDR3 DNA is TGTGCCATCAGTGAGCAGGGCTACGAGCAGTACTTC.

V and J are TRBV27 and TRBJ1-5; possible D gene TRBD1, 6 bases. V gave up 3 bases and J gave up 3 bases, with 9 bases separating them. The CDR3 is made up of 14 amino acids. Germline CDR1 reads MNHEY; CDR2 reads SMNVEV (reference sequence). DNA of the CDR3: TGTGCCAGCAGTTTGCAGGGACACAATCAGCCCCAGCATTTT. Amino acid sequence: CASSLQGHNQPQHF.

The chain is built from TRBV25-1 and TRBJ1-1; D remains unclear. Germline V gene lookup returns CDR1 MGHDK and CDR2 SYGVNS. The length of the CDR3 is 14 residues. V gave up 6 bases and J gave up 1 base, with 12 bases separating them. The CDR3 DNA is TGTGCCAGCAGAAAAGCTGGTGGGAACACTGAAGCTTTCTTT. It codes for CASRKAGGNTEAFF.

The chain recombines TRBV9 with TRBJ2-7; 15 nucleotides match TRBD2. The CDR3 totals 17 residues. Per germline, CDR1 SGDLS and CDR2 YYNGEE. J gave up 7 bases and V 3 bases, and 11 bases lay outside the gene matches. For the CDR3, the DNA is TGTGCCAGCAGCGCCGGACTAGCGGGAGGGCCCTCGCGTGAGCAGTACTTC. Encoded protein: CASSAGLAGGPSREQYF.

This chain joins TRBV30 and TRBJ2-7; TRBD1 matches 9 bases. The CDR3 sequence is 13 residues long. The germline V gene has CDR1 GTSNPN and CDR2 SVGIG (reference sequence). Trimming cost V 5 bases and J 2 bases; bases outside gene matches: 4. The chain's CDR3 is CAWLDRGAYEQYF. The CDR3 nucleotides are TGTGCCTGGTTGGACAGGGGTGCCTACGAGCAGTACTTC.

The rearrangement joins TRBV7-3 to TRBJ2-2; TRBD1 might be the D (6 bases). This CDR3 is built from 15 residues. V shed 5 bases and J shed 0 bases, with 10 bases lying between them. The germline V gene encodes CDR1 SGHTA and CDR2 FQGTGA. This chain's CDR3 is CASSNGQPNTGELFF. The CDR3 DNA reads as TGTGCCAGCAGCAACGGACAGCCGAACACCGGGGAGCTGTTTTTT. Using reference TRBV7-3 and TRBJ2-2 for the parts outside the CDR3, the full variable domain is GAGVSQTPSNKVTEKGKYVELRCDPISGHTALYWYRQSLGQGPEFLIYFQGTGAADDSGLPNDRFFAVRPEGSVSTLKIQRTERGDSAVYLCASSNGQPNTGELFFGEGSRLTVL.

The chain links TRBV19 to TRBJ1-1, with TRBD1 as a possible D gene (6 bases). The CDR3 sequence is 14 residues long. Looked up from germline, CDR1 is LNHDA and CDR2 is SQIVND (reference sequence). V was pared by 0 bases and J by 5 bases, with 10 bases between. The CDR3 DNA sequence: TGTGCCAGTAGTATAGACAGGGGAGGGACTGAAGCTTTCTTT. Protein product: CASSIDRGGTEAFF.

The V and J genes are TRBV19 and TRBJ2-7; 13 bases match TRBD2. This CDR3 has 15 amino acids. Germline assignment: CDR1 LNHDA and CDR2 SQIVND (reference sequence). V shed 5 bases, J shed 3 bases, and the junction held 4 bases outside the gene matches. In DNA form, the CDR3 reads TGTGCCAGTAGTGTGGGACTAGCGGGAAACTACGAGCAGTACTTC. Translated: CASSVGLAGNYEQYF.

The V call is TRBV5-1, the J call TRBJ2-5, with 8 bases aligning to TRBD1. Germline V gene sequence: CDR1 SGHRS, CDR2 YFSETQ. Trimming took 2 bases from V and 3 from J; bases not matched to a gene: 3. This CDR3 contains 14 residues. The DNA for the CDR3 is TGCGCCAGCAGCTTATCAGGGGGCGAAGAGACCCAGTACTTC. Its protein is CASSLSGGEETQYF.

This clone was observed a few times. This chain connects TRBV9 to TRBJ1-4; 7 positions match TRBD1. J gave up 8 bases and V 4 bases, and 8 bases lay outside the gene matches. This CDR3 is 14 amino acids long. Germline V gene data show CDR1 as SGDLS and CDR2 as YYNGEE. The CDR3 region is CASSLRQGPEKLFF. As DNA, the CDR3 is TGTGCCAGCAGCCTACGACAGGGCCCCGAAAAACTGTTTTTT. The variable domain in full, completed from reference TRBV9 and TRBJ1-4, reads DSGVTQTPKHLITATGQRVTLRCSPRSGDLSVYWYQQSLDQGLQFLIQYYNGEERAKGNILERFSAQQFPDLHSELNLSSLELGDSALYFCASSLRQGPEKLFFGSGTQLSVL.

The gene calls are TRBV7-3 and TRBJ2-2; D gene unclear. The ends were cut back, 5 bases at V and 3 bases at J, with 10 bases in the middle. The CDR3 sequence is 14 residues long. Germline-derived CDR1 and CDR2 are SGHTA and FQGTGA. The CDR3 reads CASSLRSHTGELFF. The CDR3 DNA follows: TGTGCCAGCAGCCTGCGATCACACACCGGGGAGCTGTTTTTT.

V is TRBV6-1 and J is TRBJ2-6; D unclear. CDR1 MNHNS and CDR2 SASEGT come from the germline V gene. The CDR3 extends over 18 amino acids. The V end was cut by 4 bases, the J end by 0 bases, with 16 bases between. The CDR3 DNA sequence: TGTGCCAGCAGTGCCAGCCTGGCGGAATCCTCTGGGGCCAACGTCCTGACTTTC. It is translated as CASSASLAESSGANVLTF.

The rearrangement links TRBV19 to TRBJ2-1, with TRBD2 identical over 7 bases. This CDR3 region has 14 residues. V lost 1 base and J lost 6; bases outside the gene matches: 3. Germline CDR1 and CDR2: LNHDA and SQIVND (reference sequence). The CDR3: CASSIGLALNEQFF. CDR3 sequence (DNA): TGTGCCAGTAGTATAGGACTAGCACTCAATGAGCAGTTCTTC.

Remarks on this clone: This likely reflects a read error, since a far larger clone is one base away. The genes are TRBV11-2 and TRBJ2-1; tentative D call: TRBD2 (5 bases). Germline V gene lookup returns CDR1 SGHAT and CDR2 FQNNGV. The CDR3 totals 12 residues. The CDR3 sequence: CVSSSDAGEQFF. DNA for the CDR3: TGTGTCAGCAGCTCGGACGCGGGTGAGCAGTTCTTC.

V usage is TRBV7-8 and J usage is TRBJ2-1; possible D gene TRBD2, 6 bases. Trimming took off 4 bases at V and 7 bases at J, with 20 bases between the two ends. This CDR3 has 16 residues. Germline V gives CDR1 SGHVS, CDR2 FQNEAQ. In DNA form, the CDR3 reads TGTGCCAGCAGCTCACCTAGGGTAATAGCGGCAAATGAGCAGTTCTTC. Translated, it gives CASSSPRVIAANEQFF.

The DNA of the CDR3 is TGTGCCAGCAGCTTGGACAGGAGCTCCTACAATGAGCAGTTCTTC. The encoded protein is CASSLDRSSYNEQFF. The chain is built from TRBV11-2 and TRBJ2-1, with TRBD1 matching over 7 bases. Germline V CDR1 and CDR2: SGHAT, FQNNGV. This CDR3 spans 15 amino acids. The ends lost 3 bases at V and 0 bases at J; junction bases unmatched: 2.

About this clone itself: The sample contains more than one DNA sequence encoding this CDR3. The chain recombines TRBV13 with TRBJ2-1; TRBD2 matches 10 bases. The CDR3 spans 17 residues. Germline CDR1 and CDR2: PRHDT and FYEKMQ (reference sequence). J was trimmed by 7 bases and V by 0 bases; bases with no gene match: 9. The CDR3 region is CASSLGRSGRAPNEQFF. The CDR3 DNA sequence: TGTGCCAGCAGCTTAGGACGGAGCGGGAGGGCCCCGAATGAGCAGTTCTTC.

This chain links TRBV5-1 with TRBJ2-2, with D tentatively TRBD1 (6 bases). The CDR3 runs to 16 residues. Germline lookup yields CDR1 SGHRS and CDR2 YFSETQ. V shed 0 bases and J shed 2 bases, with 11 bases lying between them. The CDR3 DNA is TGCGCCAGCAGCTTGGGGCAGGGGCCAAACACCGGGGAGCTGTTTTTT. This translates into CASSLGQGPNTGELFF.

The chain uses TRBV28 and TRBJ2-2; TRBD1 matches at 8 bases. V dropped 5 bases and J dropped 3; count of bases not matched to a gene: 2. Looked up from germline, CDR1 is MDHEN and CDR2 is SYDVKM. The CDR3 runs to 14 residues. CDR3: CASSGTGYTGELFF. The CDR3 DNA reads as TGTGCCAGCAGTGGGACAGGTTACACCGGGGAGCTGTTTTTT.

V is TRBV4-3 and J is TRBJ1-4, with 7 nucleotides matching TRBD1. CDR1 and CDR2 from the germline V gene are LGHNA and YSLEER. This CDR3 is 14 amino acids long. V shed 4 bases, J shed 4 bases, and the junction held 3 bases outside the gene matches. The CDR3, as DNA: TGCGCCAGCAGCCGGGACAGAGTTAATGAAAAACTGTTTTTT. This gives the protein CASSRDRVNEKLFF.

In this sample, this clone turned up once. CDR3 nucleotides: TGTGCCAGCAGCTTGCAGGGTAACTATGGCTACACCTTC. Protein sequence: CASSLQGNYGYTF. The gene calls are TRBV13 and TRBJ1-2, with D perhaps matching TRBD1 (5 bases). Between the trimmed V and J ends, which lost 3 bases and 1 base, there was a span of 6 bases. CDR1 is PRHDT, CDR2 FYEKMQ, per germline (reference sequence). CDR3 size: 13 residues.

A note on this clone: The same CDR3 also results from other DNA sequences found in this sample. The chain has TRBV6-4 and TRBJ2-3, with no clear D. CDR1 MRHNA and CDR2 SNTAGT come from the germline V gene. V was shortened by 1 base and J by 3 bases, with 8 bases between the two germline ends. The length of the CDR3 is 14 residues. The CDR3 loop reads CASSDLAGTDTQYF. In nucleotides, the CDR3 is TGTGCCAGCAGTGACTTGGCAGGTACAGATACGCAGTATTTT.

The V gene is TRBV29-1, the J gene TRBJ1-1; no reliable D call. Trimming removed 5 bases from V and 6 bases from J, with 19 bases in between. Germline V lookup: CDR1 SQVTM, CDR2 ANQGSEA. CDR3 length: 14 amino acids. The CDR3 nucleotides are TGCAGCGTTTGCCCGGCACAGCCCGGCGCTGAAGCTTTCTTT. Encoded protein: CSVCPAQPGAEAFF.